Listed here are 13 T cell receptor beta chains from one sample, sequenced in a study of human thymus T cells. TCRdb's copy holds only in-frame clones and misses some; the assay was immunoSEQ multiplex PCR. The profile covers over 35,000 clones, with 90% to 95% appearing a single time and more than 0.1% taken by the ten largest. The sequencing input was blood. These receptor sequences come from a boy less than two years old with a congenital heart defect but otherwise immunologically healthy.

The chain employs TRBV5-1 and TRBJ2-7, with D possibly TRBD1 on 7 matching bases. The CDR3 consists of 17 residues. The germline V gene encodes CDR1 SGHRS and CDR2 YFSETQ. The V end lost 5 bases, the J end lost 0 bases, and 21 bases lay between the germline ends. The CDR3 protein is CASRFGGTALFSYEQYF. In DNA, the CDR3 is TGCGCCAGCAGGTTTGGGGGGACAGCCCTATTCTCCTACGAGCAGTACTTC.

This chain links TRBV6-1 with TRBJ2-2; 7 nucleotides align to TRBD1. The CDR3 consists of 11 residues. Germline V gene lookup returns CDR1 MNHNS and CDR2 SASEGT. The V and J ends lost 11 bases and 9 bases, in that order; junction bases with no gene match: 6. The CDR3 sequence: CAGNRGRELFF. CDR3 coding DNA: TGTGCCGGTAACAGGGGCCGGGAGCTGTTTTTT.

The gene calls are TRBV9 and TRBJ2-1, with no clear D. The CDR3 loop spans 16 amino acids. Germline values: CDR1 SGDLS, CDR2 YYNGEE. V was cut by 3 bases and J by 0 bases, with 13 bases left in between. The CDR3 sequence: CASSGVWSSSYNEQFF. Written as DNA, the CDR3 is TGTGCCAGCAGCGGGGTCTGGTCTAGCTCCTACAATGAGCAGTTCTTC.

The rearrangement links TRBV5-1 to TRBJ1-5, with D uncertain. The length of the CDR3 is 13 residues. Per germline, CDR1 SGHRS and CDR2 YFSETQ. V was cut by 0 bases and J by 5 bases, with 6 bases left in between. DNA of the CDR3: TGCGCCAGCAGCTTGGACTCCGATCAGCCCCAGCATTTT. Translation: CASSLDSDQPQHF.

CDR3 DNA: TGTGCCAGCAGCTTAGGCCTGATGTCTGAGCAGTTCTTC. Protein product: CASSLGLMSEQFF. The rearrangement uses TRBV11-3 and TRBJ2-1; D not certain. CDR1 is SGHNT, CDR2 YENEEA, per germline. Trimming removed 1 base at V and 9 bases at J, with 10 bases between. This CDR3 spans 13 amino acids.

V is TRBV11-3 and J is TRBJ2-3; 12 bases fit TRBD2. Germline V CDR1 and CDR2: SGHNT, YENEEA. Germline trimming cut 1 base from V and 2 bases from J; bases unmatched to any gene: 1. There are 16 residues in the CDR3. The CDR3 coding sequence is TGTGCCAGCAGCTTAGCTAGCGGGGGGGCCACAGATACGCAGTATTTT. Its translation: CASSLASGGATDTQYF.

This sequence joins TRBV15 and TRBJ1-1; no reliable D call. The CDR3 runs 14 residues. Trimming pared 0 bases from V and 4 bases from J, leaving 9 bases between. Germline V CDR1 and CDR2: LNHNV, YYDKDF (reference sequence). CDR3 amino acids: CATSREGPLTEAFF. CDR3 in DNA: TGTGCCACCAGCAGAGAGGGTCCCCTCACTGAAGCTTTCTTT.

The chain recombines TRBV5-1 with TRBJ2-3, with D perhaps matching TRBD1 (5 bases). V was cut by 2 bases and J by 5 bases, with 18 bases left in between. The germline CDR1 and CDR2 sequences are SGHRS and YFSETQ. The CDR3 covers 16 residues. This CDR3 is CASSFTSRSREDTQYF. CDR3 nucleotides: TGCGCCAGCAGCTTTACCTCGAGATCCAGGGAAGATACGCAGTATTTT.

V usage is TRBV30 and J usage is TRBJ1-4; weak D call: TRBD1 (5 bases). The V end lost 3 bases, the J end lost 8 bases, and 13 bases lay between the germline ends. Germline V lookup: CDR1 GTSNPN, CDR2 SVGIG (reference sequence). The CDR3 totals 13 residues. CDR3 region: CAWSQGLREKLFF. DNA for the CDR3: TGTGCCTGGAGCCAGGGACTTCGGGAAAAACTGTTTTTT.

The rearrangement links TRBV10-2 to TRBJ2-7, with 8 bases fitting TRBD1. This CDR3 is 11 amino acids long. In germline, CDR1 is WSHSY, CDR2 SAAADI. The ends lost 8 bases at V and 3 bases at J; junction bases unmatched: 0. In DNA, the CDR3 is TGCGCCAGCGGGACAGGCTACGAGCAGTACTTC. It encodes CASGTGYEQYF.

The chain's CDR3 is CASSLGGVAEAFF. CDR3 in DNA: TGTGCCAGCAGCCTCGGGGGGGTGGCTGAAGCTTTCTTT. The chain is built from TRBV5-4 and TRBJ1-1; maybe TRBD1 (5 bases). The V end was cut by 4 bases, the J end by 6 bases, with 13 bases between. Germline V gene sequence: CDR1 SGHNT, CDR2 YYREEE (reference sequence). The CDR3 loop spans 13 amino acids. Variable domain in full (rest from reference TRBV5-4 and TRBJ1-1): ETGVTQSPTHLIKTRGQQVTLRCSSQSGHNTVSWYQQALGQGPQFIFQYYREEENGRGNFPPRFSGLQFPNYSSELNVNALELDDSALYLCASSLGGVAEAFFGQGTRLTVV.

The rearrangement uses TRBV27 and TRBJ2-7; 9 positions agree with TRBD2. With 0 bases clipped from V and 3 bases from J, the junction kept 3 bases outside the gene matches. This CDR3 spans 15 amino acids. CDR1 is MNHEY, CDR2 SMNVEV, per germline (reference sequence). The CDR3 is CASSLSAGGIYEQYF. The CDR3 DNA reads TGTGCCAGCAGTTTATCGGCGGGGGGGATCTACGAGCAGTACTTC.

This chain links TRBV7-9 with TRBJ2-3; 10 nucleotides match TRBD2. V gave up 4 bases and J gave up 2 bases; unmatched junction bases: 6. Germline V gene sequence: CDR1 SEHNR, CDR2 FQNEAQ (reference sequence). The CDR3 covers 16 residues. The CDR3 sequence is CASSSWTSGFTDTQYF. The CDR3 region has the DNA TGTGCCAGCAGCTCCTGGACTAGCGGATTCACAGATACGCAGTATTTT.